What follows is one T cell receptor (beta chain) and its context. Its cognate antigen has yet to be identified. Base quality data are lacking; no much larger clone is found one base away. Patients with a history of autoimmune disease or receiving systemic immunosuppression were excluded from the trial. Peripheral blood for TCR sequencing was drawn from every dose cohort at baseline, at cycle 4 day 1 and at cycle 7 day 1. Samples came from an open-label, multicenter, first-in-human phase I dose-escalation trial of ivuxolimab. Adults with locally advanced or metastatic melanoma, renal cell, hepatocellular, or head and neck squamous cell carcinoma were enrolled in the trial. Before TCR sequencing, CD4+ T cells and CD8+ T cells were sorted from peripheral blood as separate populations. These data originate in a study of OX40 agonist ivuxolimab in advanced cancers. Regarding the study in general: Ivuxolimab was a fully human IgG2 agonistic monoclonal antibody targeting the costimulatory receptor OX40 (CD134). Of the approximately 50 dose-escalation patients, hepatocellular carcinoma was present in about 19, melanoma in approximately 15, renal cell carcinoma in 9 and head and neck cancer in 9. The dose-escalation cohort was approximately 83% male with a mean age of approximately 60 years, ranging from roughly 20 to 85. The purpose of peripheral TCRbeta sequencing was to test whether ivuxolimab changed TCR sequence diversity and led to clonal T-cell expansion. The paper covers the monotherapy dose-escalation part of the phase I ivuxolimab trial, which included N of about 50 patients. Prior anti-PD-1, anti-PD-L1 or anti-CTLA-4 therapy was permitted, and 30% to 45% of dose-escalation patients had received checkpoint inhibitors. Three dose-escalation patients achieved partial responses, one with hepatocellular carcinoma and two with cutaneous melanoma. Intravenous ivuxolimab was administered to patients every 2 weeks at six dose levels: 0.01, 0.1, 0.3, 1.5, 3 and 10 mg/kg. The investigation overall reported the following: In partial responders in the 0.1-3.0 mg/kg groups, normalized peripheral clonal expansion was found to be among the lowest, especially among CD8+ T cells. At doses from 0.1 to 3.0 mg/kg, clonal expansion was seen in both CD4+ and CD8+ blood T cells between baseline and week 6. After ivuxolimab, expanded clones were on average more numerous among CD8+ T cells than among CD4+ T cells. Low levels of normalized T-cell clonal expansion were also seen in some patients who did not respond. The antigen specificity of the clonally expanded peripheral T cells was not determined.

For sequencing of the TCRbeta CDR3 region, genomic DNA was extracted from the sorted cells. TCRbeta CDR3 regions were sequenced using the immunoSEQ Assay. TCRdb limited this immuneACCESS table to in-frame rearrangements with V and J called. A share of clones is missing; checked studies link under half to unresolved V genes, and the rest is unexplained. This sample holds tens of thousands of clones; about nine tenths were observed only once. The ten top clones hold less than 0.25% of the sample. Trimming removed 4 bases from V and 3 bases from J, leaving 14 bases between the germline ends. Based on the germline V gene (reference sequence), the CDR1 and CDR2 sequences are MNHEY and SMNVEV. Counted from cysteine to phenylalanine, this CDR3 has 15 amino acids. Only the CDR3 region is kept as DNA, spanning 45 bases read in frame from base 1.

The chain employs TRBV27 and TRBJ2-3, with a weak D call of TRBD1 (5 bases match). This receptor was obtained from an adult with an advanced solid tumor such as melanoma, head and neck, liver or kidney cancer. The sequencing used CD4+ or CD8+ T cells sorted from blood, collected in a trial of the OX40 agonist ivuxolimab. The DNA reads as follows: TGTGCCAGCAGTTCGGCAGGGTTGATGACAGATACGCAGTATTTT. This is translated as CASSSAGLMTDTQYF.